One T cell receptor beta chain is described in this entry. Its matching antigen is unknown. This specimen comes from a study of radiotherapy plus CTLA-4 blockade in lung cancer. Study summary: Among all patients, approximately 18% showed objective responses, while 30% to 35% had disease control. Findings and limits, study-wide: With interferon-beta, early dynamics of blood T cell clones were reported to best predict response. Radiotherapy plus ipilimumab was followed by expansion in blood of tumor-derived TCR clones.

Focal radiation and CTLA-4 blockade (ipilimumab) were tested in chemo-refractory metastatic non-small-cell lung cancer patients. Profiled with immunoSEQ multiplex PCR; TCRdb holds only in-frame clones, not every one. The sample includes 80,000 or so clones, around 78% seen only once; the top ten take approximately 3.9%. CDR1 is MNHNS and CDR2 is SASEGT in the germline V gene. The CDR3 covers 14 residues. Material: peripheral blood, obtained from a patient treated with radiotherapy plus ipilimumab. The receptor comes from a human donor with non-small cell lung cancer who had a partial response to radiotherapy plus ipilimumab. Some clones in this sample may be carry-over from other donors' samples. The chain uses TRBV6-1 and TRBJ2-5; D is possibly TRBD1 (5 bases). The J call could be wrong; TRBJ2-7 is a better fit for the DNA end. The DNA of the CDR3 is TGTGCCAGCAGTGTACAACAGGTGGCCTACGAGCAGTACTTC. It specifies CASSVQQVAYEQYF.